The 3 T cell receptor beta chains given below trace back to one sample, sequenced in a study of T cell responses to AZD1222 COVID-19 vaccine. Clones were sequenced by immunoSEQ multiplex PCR, and TCRdb holds only the in-frame ones, with some missing. This sample carries about 110,000 clones, about 89% of them seen once, and the ten largest clones take around 4%. The source material was peripheral blood, sampled 28 days after the second AZD1222 dose. Receptors originate from an adult who received the AZD1222 COVID-19 vaccine.

The rearrangement uses TRBV27 and TRBJ1-3; TRBD1 matches at 9 bases. There are 13 residues in the CDR3. Germline V gives CDR1 MNHEY, CDR2 SMNVEV (reference sequence). After removal of 3 bases from V and 7 bases from J, the junction contained 1 base not matched to a gene. CDR3 region: CASSLDRGNTIYF. The CDR3 DNA sequence: TGTGCCAGCAGTTTGGACAGGGGTAACACCATATATTTT.

The chain recombines TRBV7-9 with TRBJ2-3, with 8 bases that match TRBD2. Germline values: CDR1 SEHNR, CDR2 FQNEAQ (reference sequence). V lost 2 bases, J lost 2 bases, and 9 bases stayed unmatched. The CDR3 runs 17 residues. The CDR3 protein is CASSLSGSGITTDTQYF. In DNA form, the CDR3 reads TGTGCCAGCAGCTTATCGGGTAGCGGGATAACCACAGATACGCAGTATTTT.

The V gene is TRBV14, the J gene TRBJ2-7; no firm D call. There are 13 residues in the CDR3. Trimming took off 4 bases at V and 3 bases at J, with 10 bases between the two ends. CDR1 SGHDN and CDR2 FVKESK come from the germline V gene. The CDR3, as DNA: TGTGCCAGCAGCCTAGTCTGGGGCTACGAGCAGTACTTC. It encodes CASSLVWGYEQYF.